These T cell receptor beta chains were read from a single sample in a study of cytomegalovirus exposure and HLA in healthy donors. Libraries were prepared by immunoSEQ multiplex PCR; TCRdb keeps only in-frame clonotypes and omits some of them. The sample records more than 110,000 clones, around 75% being singletons. The sample consisted of PBMCs. The receptors here all came from a man aged 30-40 years in good health and CMV-seronegative. CDR3s include the opening cysteine and the closing phenylalanine or tryptophan. A D gene is named only where the DNA matches it firmly. Clone size appears in some rows only: once, few, many, or a class for an expanded clone.

CDR3 DNA: TGTGCCAGCAACCGAATGACTAGCGGCTCCTACGAGCAGTACTTC; CDR3 protein: CASNRMTSGSYEQYF; clone size: NA; D gene: TRBD2; J gene: TRBJ2-7; V gene: TRBV11-2
CDR3 DNA: TGTGCCAGCAGCCTAATCCCCTGGGCGAATGAGCAGTTCTTC; CDR3 protein: CASSLIPWANEQFF; clone size: NA; D gene: NA; J gene: TRBJ2-1; V gene: TRBV11-2
CDR3 DNA: TGTGCCAGCACCCCCAGGGGCTATGGCTACACCTTC; CDR3 protein: CASTPRGYGYTF; clone size: NA; D gene: NA; J gene: TRBJ1-2; V gene: TRBV28
CDR3 DNA: TGTGCCAGCTCACGGAACAGGGAGTGGGACACTGAAGCTTTCTTT; CDR3 protein: CASSRNREWDTEAFF; clone size: few; D gene: NA; J gene: TRBJ1-1; V gene: TRBV18
CDR3 DNA: TGTGCCAGCAGAAGAACAGGGGGGGCCGCCTACGAGCAGTACTTC; CDR3 protein: CASRRTGGAAYEQYF; clone size: NA; D gene: NA; J gene: TRBJ2-7; V gene: TRBV6-5
CDR3 DNA: TGTGCCAGCAGAGACAGGACTAGCGGGGGGATCGGTTTTTTT; CDR3 protein: CASRDRTSGGIGFF; clone size: NA; D gene: TRBD2; J gene: TRBJ2-2; V gene: TRBV2
CDR3 DNA: TGTGCCAGCAGTTTAAAGGGGGACTATGGCTACACCTTC; CDR3 protein: CASSLKGDYGYTF; clone size: NA; D gene: NA; J gene: TRBJ1-2; V gene: TRBV27
CDR3 DNA: TGTGCCAGCAGCTTGGGAGCAGATACGCAGTATTTT; CDR3 protein: CASSLGADTQYF; clone size: NA; D gene: NA; J gene: TRBJ2-3; V gene: TRBV13
CDR3 DNA: TGTGCCAGCACCGGACAGGGGGCTGAAGCTTTCTTT; CDR3 protein: CASTGQGAEAFF; clone size: NA; D gene: TRBD1; J gene: TRBJ1-1; V gene: TRBV2
CDR3 DNA: TGTGCCAGCAGTAGACAGGACGGTGAGCAGTTCTTC; CDR3 protein: CASSRQDGEQFF; clone size: NA; D gene: NA; J gene: TRBJ2-1; V gene: TRBV11-2
CDR3 DNA: TGTGCCAGCAGCGGACTAGCGGGAGCGGGAGAGCAGTACTTC; CDR3 protein: CASSGLAGAGEQYF; clone size: NA; D gene: TRBD2; J gene: TRBJ2-7; V gene: TRBV6-5
CDR3 DNA: TGTGCCAGCAGCTTGGATTGGGACTACTATGGCTACACCTTC; CDR3 protein: CASSLDWDYYGYTF; clone size: NA; D gene: NA; J gene: TRBJ1-2; V gene: TRBV5-5
CDR3 DNA: TGTGCCAGCAGTTACGGGGGGACCCCTGGAAACACCATATATTTT; CDR3 protein: CASSYGGTPGNTIYF; clone size: NA; D gene: NA; J gene: TRBJ1-3; V gene: TRBV6-5
CDR3 DNA: TGTGCCACCAGCAGAGGACAGGGTTCCTACAATGAGCAGTTCTTC; CDR3 protein: CATSRGQGSYNEQFF; clone size: few; D gene: TRBD1; J gene: TRBJ2-1; V gene: TRBV15
CDR3 DNA: TGCGCCAGCAGTGAAACTAGCGTTTACAACAATGAGCAGTTCTTC; CDR3 protein: CASSETSVYNNEQFF; clone size: NA; D gene: TRBD2; J gene: TRBJ2-1; V gene: TRBV5-1
CDR3 DNA: TGTGCCAGTCGGCTAGCGGGAGTACAAACCGGGGAGCTGTTTTTT; CDR3 protein: CASRLAGVQTGELFF; clone size: NA; D gene: TRBD2; J gene: TRBJ2-2; V gene: TRBV25-1
CDR3 DNA: TGTGCCAGCAGCCAGGGGGCGACAGGGAACTATGGCTACACCTTC; CDR3 protein: CASSQGATGNYGYTF; clone size: NA; D gene: TRBD1; J gene: TRBJ1-2; V gene: TRBV4-2
CDR3 DNA: TGTGCCAGCAGCTATGGACAGGGGTATTCGGAGACCCAGTACTTC; CDR3 protein: CASSYGQGYSETQYF; clone size: NA; D gene: TRBD1; J gene: TRBJ2-5; V gene: TRBV11-2
CDR3 DNA: TGCAGCGCCGAGGAGACAGTCTCCTACAATGGGCAGTTCTTC; CDR3 protein: CSAEETVSYNGQFF; clone size: NA; D gene: NA; J gene: TRBJ2-1; V gene: TRBV29-1
CDR3 DNA: TGTGCCAGCACCCCGGACAGGACCTACGAGCAGTACTTC; CDR3 protein: CASTPDRTYEQYF; clone size: NA; D gene: TRBD1; J gene: TRBJ2-7; V gene: TRBV6-6
CDR3 DNA: TGTGCCAGCAGCTCTCGGACAGGGAAGAACACTGAAGCTTTCTTT; CDR3 protein: CASSSRTGKNTEAFF; clone size: NA; D gene: TRBD1; J gene: TRBJ1-1; V gene: TRBV7-9
CDR3 DNA: TGTGCCACCTCTAAAGAGGGAAAATACAATGAGCAGTTCTTC; CDR3 protein: CATSKEGKYNEQFF; clone size: NA; D gene: NA; J gene: TRBJ2-1; V gene: TRBV28
CDR3 DNA: TGCGCCAGCAGCGAGGGATTACTGGAGGTATTACAAGAGACCCAGTACTTC; CDR3 protein: CASSEGLLEVLQETQYF; clone size: few; D gene: NA; J gene: TRBJ2-5; V gene: TRBV5-1
CDR3 DNA: TGTGCCAGCAGGAGGGGACAGGGGTCCTACAATGAGCAGTTCTTC; CDR3 protein: CASRRGQGSYNEQFF; clone size: few; D gene: TRBD1; J gene: TRBJ2-1; V gene: TRBV27
CDR3 DNA: TGCGCCAGCAGCTCCGACAGTAGCTCCTACAATGAGCAGTTCTTC; CDR3 protein: CASSSDSSSYNEQFF; clone size: NA; D gene: NA; J gene: TRBJ2-1; V gene: TRBV5-1